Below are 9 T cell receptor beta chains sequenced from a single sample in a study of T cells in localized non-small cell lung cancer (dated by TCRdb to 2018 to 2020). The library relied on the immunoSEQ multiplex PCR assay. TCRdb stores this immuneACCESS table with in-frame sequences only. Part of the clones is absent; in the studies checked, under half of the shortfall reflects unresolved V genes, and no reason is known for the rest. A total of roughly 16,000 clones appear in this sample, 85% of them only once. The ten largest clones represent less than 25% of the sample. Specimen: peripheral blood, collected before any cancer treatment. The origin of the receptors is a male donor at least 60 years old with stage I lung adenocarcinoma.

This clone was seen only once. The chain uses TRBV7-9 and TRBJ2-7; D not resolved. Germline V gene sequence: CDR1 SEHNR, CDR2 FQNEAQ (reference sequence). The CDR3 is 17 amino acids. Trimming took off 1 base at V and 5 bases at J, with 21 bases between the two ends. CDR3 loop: CASSLEDLRLGHNEQYF. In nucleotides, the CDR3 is TGTGCCAGCAGCTTAGAAGATCTGCGGTTGGGTCACAACGAGCAGTACTTC.

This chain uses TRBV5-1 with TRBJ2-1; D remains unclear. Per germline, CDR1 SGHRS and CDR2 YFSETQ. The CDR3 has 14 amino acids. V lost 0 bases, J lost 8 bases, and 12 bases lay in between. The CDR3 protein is CASSLGQVGDEQFF. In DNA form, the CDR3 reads TGCGCCAGCAGCTTGGGGCAGGTAGGCGATGAGCAGTTCTTC.

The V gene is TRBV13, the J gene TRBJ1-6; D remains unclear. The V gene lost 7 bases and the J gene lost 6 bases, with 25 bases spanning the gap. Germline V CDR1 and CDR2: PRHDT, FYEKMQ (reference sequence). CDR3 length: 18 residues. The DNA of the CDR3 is TGTGCCAGCACCCCATCGACAAGGTTAGGAGTGGGTAATTCACCCCTCCACTTT. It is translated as CASTPSTRLGVGNSPLHF. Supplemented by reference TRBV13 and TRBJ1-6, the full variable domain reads AAGVIQSPRHLIKEKRETATLKCYPIPRHDTVYWYQQGPGQDPQFLISFYEKMQSDKGSIPDRFSAQQFSDYHSELNMSSLELGDSALYFCASTPSTRLGVGNSPLHFGNGTRLTVT.

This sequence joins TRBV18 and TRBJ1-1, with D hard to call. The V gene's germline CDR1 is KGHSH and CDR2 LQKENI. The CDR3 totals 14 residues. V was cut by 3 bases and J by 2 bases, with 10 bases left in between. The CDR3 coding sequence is TGTGCCAGCTCACCGCAACCGTTCAACACTGAAGCTTTCTTT. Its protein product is CASSPQPFNTEAFF.

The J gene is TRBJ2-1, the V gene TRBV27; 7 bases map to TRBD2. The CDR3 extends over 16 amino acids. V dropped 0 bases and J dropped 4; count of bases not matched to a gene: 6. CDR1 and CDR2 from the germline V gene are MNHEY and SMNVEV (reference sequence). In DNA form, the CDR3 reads TGTGCCAGCAGTTTATCCGTGGGAGGGCAGTACAATGAGCAGTTCTTC. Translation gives CASSLSVGGQYNEQFF.

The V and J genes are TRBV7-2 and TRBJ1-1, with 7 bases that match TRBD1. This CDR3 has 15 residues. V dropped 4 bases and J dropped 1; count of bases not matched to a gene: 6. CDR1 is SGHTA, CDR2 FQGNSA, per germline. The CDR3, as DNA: TGTGCCAGCAGCTCCAGACAGGGAGGGAACACTGAAGCTTTCTTT. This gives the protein CASSSRQGGNTEAFF.

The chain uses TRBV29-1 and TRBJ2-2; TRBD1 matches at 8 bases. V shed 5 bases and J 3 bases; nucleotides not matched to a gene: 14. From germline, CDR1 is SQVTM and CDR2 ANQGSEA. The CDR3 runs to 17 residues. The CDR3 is CSVLQGVGEIHTGELFF. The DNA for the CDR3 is TGCAGCGTTCTACAGGGGGTCGGGGAAATACACACCGGGGAGCTGTTTTTT.

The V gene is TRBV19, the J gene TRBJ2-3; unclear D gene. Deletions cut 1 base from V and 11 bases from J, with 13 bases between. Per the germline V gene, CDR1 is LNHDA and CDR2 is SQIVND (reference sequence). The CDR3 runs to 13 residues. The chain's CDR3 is CASSIVGSPMQYF. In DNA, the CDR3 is TGTGCCAGTAGTATAGTGGGGTCCCCGATGCAGTATTTT.

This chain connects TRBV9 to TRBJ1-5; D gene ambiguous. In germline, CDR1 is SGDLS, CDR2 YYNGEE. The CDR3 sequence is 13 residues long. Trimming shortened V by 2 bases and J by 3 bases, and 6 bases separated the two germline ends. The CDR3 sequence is CASSVAFNQPQHF. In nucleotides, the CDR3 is TGTGCCAGCAGCGTTGCTTTCAATCAGCCCCAGCATTTT.